Presented here are 6 T cell receptor beta chains from one specimen sequenced in a study of Graves' ophthalmopathy and Graves' hyperthyroidism. Amplified TCR beta CDR3 regions were obtained using RNA transcripts as template. Second-round multiplex PCR came after first-round RT-PCR with HTBI primers. MiXCR, applied by TCRdb to the multiplex PCR reads, yields one record per CDR3 protein. The data hold 560,000 or so distinct CDR3 sequences, with 35% to 45% observed a single time. The sequencing input was peripheral blood or thyroid tissue (not recorded which). The receptors stem from an adult man with Graves' hyperthyroidism.

Notes on this clonotype: One base away lies a much larger clone, so this may be a sequencing read error. J is TRBJ2-2 and V is TRBV10-2, with 10 nucleotides matching TRBD2. Germline loops: CDR1 WSHSY, CDR2 SAAADI. CDR3 length equals 18 residues. CDR3 sequence: CAGSEIAGGQLNTGELFF. The CDR3 bases are TGCGCCGGCAGTGAAATAGCGGGGGGACAATTGAACACCGGGGAGCTGTTTTTT.

This clonotype was seen repeatedly, ten times or more. V is TRBV6-6 and J is TRBJ2-3; no reliable D call. The CDR3 length is 11 residues. Germline CDR1 reads MNHNY; CDR2 reads SVGAGI (reference sequence). V lost 8 bases to trimming and J lost 1 base, with 4 bases between them. CDR3 protein: CASVRTDTQYF. The CDR3 DNA sequence: TGTGCCAGCGTCCGCACAGATACGCAGTATTTT.

This chain connects TRBV4-1 to TRBJ1-1, with a weak D call TRBD1 (6 bases). Trimming pared 0 bases from V and 6 bases from J, leaving 11 bases between. The length of the CDR3 is 14 residues. The V gene's germline CDR1 is MGHRA and CDR2 YSYEKL. CDR3 nucleotides: TGCGCCAGCAGCCAAGAATGGGGGCCCCCTGAAGCTTTCTTT. This encodes CASSQEWGPPEAFF.

The chain employs TRBV24-1 and TRBJ2-3; TRBD1 is a possible D gene (5 bases). The ends were cut back, 2 bases at V and 4 bases at J, with 9 bases in the middle. Germline V CDR1 and CDR2: KGHDR, SFDVKD. The CDR3 contains 14 residues. CDR3 sequence: CATSDYLTADTQYF. The DNA for the CDR3 is TGTGCCACCAGTGATTATTTGACAGCAGATACGCAGTATTTT.

Worth noting for this clonotype: A clone one base away is much larger, so this may be a read error. The CDR3 bases are TGCGCCAGCAGCTTGGGGGCTAACGGGATTCACACCGGGGAGCTGTTTTTT. Translation: CASSLGANGIHTGELFF. The chain is built from TRBV5-1 and TRBJ2-2; the D gene is possibly TRBD2 (5 bases). Trimming left V 0 bases short and J 3 bases short, with 15 bases between. Germline CDR1 is SGHRS and CDR2 is YFSETQ. The CDR3 consists of 17 residues.

A remark on this clonotype: At one end the junction does not follow the germline gene, possibly because of a read error. The J gene is TRBJ1-2, the V gene TRBV19; 7 bases map to TRBD1. Germline V gene sequence: CDR1 LNHDA, CDR2 SQIVND (reference sequence). The CDR3 loop spans 13 amino acids. The CDR3 protein is CACSSTGVYGYTF. The CDR3 DNA follows: TGTGCCTGTAGTTCAACAGGGGTCTATGGCTACACCTTC.